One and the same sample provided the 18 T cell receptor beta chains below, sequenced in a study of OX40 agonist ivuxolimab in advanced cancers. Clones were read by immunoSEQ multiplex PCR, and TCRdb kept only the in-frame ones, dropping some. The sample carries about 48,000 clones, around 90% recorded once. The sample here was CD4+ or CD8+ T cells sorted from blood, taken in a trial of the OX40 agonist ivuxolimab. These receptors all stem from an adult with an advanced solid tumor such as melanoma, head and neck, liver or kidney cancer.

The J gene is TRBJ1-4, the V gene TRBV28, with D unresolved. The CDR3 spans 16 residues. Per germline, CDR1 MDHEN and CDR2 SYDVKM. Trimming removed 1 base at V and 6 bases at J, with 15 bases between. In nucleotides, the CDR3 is TGTGCCAGCAGTTTATCCCGCGGCAATTTATATGAAAAACTGTTTTTT. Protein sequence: CASSLSRGNLYEKLFF.

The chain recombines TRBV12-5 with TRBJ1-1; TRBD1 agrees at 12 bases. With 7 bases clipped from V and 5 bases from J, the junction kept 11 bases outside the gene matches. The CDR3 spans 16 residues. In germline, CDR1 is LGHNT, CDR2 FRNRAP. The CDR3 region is CASVPGTGGAQTEAFF. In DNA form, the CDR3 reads TGTGCTAGTGTCCCCGGGACAGGGGGCGCACAGACTGAAGCTTTCTTT.

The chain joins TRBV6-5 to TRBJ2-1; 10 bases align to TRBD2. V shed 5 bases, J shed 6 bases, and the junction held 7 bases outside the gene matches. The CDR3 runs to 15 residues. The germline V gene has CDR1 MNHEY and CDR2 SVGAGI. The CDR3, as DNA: TGTGCCAGCAGTCCCTCTAGCGGGGGCCTCAATGAGCAGTTCTTC. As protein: CASSPSSGGLNEQFF.

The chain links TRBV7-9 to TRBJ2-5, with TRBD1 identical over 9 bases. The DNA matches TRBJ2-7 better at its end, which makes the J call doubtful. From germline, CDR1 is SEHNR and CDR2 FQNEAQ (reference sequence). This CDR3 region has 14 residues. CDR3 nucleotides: TGTGCCAGCAGGGCTCCGGGACAGGGCGTCGAGCAGTACTTC. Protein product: CASRAPGQGVEQYF.

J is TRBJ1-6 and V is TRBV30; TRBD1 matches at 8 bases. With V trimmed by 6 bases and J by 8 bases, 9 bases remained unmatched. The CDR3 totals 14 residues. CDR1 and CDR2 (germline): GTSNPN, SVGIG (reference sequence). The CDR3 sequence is CACHPGQEDSPLHF. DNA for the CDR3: TGTGCCTGCCATCCGGGACAGGAGGATTCACCCCTCCACTTT.

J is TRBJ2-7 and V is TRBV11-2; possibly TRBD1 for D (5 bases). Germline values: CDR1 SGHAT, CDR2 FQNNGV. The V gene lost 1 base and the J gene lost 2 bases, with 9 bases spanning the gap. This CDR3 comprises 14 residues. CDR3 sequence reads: CASSLVATAYEQYF. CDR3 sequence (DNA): TGTGCCAGCAGCTTAGTTGCGACAGCCTACGAGCAGTACTTC.

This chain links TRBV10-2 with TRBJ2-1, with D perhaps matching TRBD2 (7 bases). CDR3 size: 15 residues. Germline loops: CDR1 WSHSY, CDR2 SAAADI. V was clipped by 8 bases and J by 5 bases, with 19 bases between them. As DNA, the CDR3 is TGCGCCAGCGGTGCATCCGGGGGGCCCAACAATGAGCAGTTCTTC. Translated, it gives CASGASGGPNNEQFF.

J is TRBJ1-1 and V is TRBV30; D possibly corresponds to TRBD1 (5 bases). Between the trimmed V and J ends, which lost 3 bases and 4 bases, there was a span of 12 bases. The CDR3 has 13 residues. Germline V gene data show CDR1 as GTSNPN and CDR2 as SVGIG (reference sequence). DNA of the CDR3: TGTGCCTGGAGCTTCGGGGGACTCACTGAAGCTTTCTTT. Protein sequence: CAWSFGGLTEAFF.

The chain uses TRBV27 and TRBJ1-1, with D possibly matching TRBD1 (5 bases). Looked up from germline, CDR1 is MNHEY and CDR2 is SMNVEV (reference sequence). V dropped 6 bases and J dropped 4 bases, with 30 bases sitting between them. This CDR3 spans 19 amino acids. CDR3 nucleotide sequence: TGTGCCAGCAGCTCCCTCACCTCAGGGTCTCGACGTCGGGGCACTGAAGCTTTCTTT. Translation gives CASSSLTSGSRRRGTEAFF.

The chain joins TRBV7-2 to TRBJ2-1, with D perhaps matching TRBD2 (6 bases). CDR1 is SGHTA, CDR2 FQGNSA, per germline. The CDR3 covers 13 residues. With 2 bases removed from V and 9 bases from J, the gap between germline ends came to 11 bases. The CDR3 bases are TGTGCCAGCAGCTTACTAGCGAAGACTGAGCAGTTCTTC. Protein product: CASSLLAKTEQFF.

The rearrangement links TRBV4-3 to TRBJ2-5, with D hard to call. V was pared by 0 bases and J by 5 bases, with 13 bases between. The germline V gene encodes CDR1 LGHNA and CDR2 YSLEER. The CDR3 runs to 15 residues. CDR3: CASSQDRTVQETQYF. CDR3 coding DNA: TGCGCCAGCAGCCAAGATAGAACAGTCCAGGAGACCCAGTACTTC.

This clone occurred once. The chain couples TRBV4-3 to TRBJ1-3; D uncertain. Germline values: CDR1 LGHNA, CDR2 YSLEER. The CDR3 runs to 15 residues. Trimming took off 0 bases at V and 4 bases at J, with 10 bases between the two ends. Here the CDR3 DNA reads TGCGCCAGCAGCCAAGATGCGACCCTAGGAAACACCATATATTTT. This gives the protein CASSQDATLGNTIYF.

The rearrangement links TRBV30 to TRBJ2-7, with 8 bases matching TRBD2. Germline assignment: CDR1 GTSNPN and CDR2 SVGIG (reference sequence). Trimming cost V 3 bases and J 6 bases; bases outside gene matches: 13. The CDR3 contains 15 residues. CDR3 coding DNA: TGTGCCTGGAGCTGGATCGGGAGGGGATCGCGCGAGCAGTACTTC. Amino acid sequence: CAWSWIGRGSREQYF.

The DNA for the CDR3 is TGTGCCAGCAGCGATGGAGGGGCGTACAATGAGCAGTTCTTC. Encoded protein: CASSDGGAYNEQFF. The J gene is TRBJ2-1, the V gene TRBV9, with D tentatively TRBD2 (6 bases). CDR3 length: 14 amino acids. CDR1 is SGDLS, CDR2 YYNGEE, per germline. Trimming removed 3 bases at V and 4 bases at J, with 11 bases between.

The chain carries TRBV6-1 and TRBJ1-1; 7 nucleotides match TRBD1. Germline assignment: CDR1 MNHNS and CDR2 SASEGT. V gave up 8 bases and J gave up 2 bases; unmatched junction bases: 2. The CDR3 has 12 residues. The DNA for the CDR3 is TGTGCCAGCTGGGACAGCAACACTGAAGCTTTCTTT. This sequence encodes CASWDSNTEAFF.

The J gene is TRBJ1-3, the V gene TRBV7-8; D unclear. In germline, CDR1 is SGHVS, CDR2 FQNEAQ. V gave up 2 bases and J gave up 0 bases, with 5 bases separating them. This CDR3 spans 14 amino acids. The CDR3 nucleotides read TGTGCCAGCAGCTTAAGTTCCTCTGGAAACACCATATATTTT. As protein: CASSLSSSGNTIYF.

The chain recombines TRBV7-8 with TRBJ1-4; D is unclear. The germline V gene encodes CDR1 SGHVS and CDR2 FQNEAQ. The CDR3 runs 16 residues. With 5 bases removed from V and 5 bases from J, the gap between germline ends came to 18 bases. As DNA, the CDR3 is TGTGCCAGCAGCCCCGATGAGGCCAGGAAAAATGAAAAACTGTTTTTT. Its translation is CASSPDEARKNEKLFF.

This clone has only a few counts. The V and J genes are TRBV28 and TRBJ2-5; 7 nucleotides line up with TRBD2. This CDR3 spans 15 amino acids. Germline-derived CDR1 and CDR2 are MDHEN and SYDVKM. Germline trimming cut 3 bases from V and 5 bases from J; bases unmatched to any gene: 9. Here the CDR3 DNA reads TGTGCCAGCAGTTTTGGCTTGGGAGGGAAGGAGACCCAGTACTTC. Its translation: CASSFGLGGKETQYF.